A selection of T cell receptor beta chains follows, all from one sample in a study of blood T cells in healthy people across ages. TCRdb ran MiXCR on the 5' RACE reads and lists one entry per CDR3 protein. This sample has some 890,000 distinct CDR3 sequences, with 25% to 30% found just once. The sample was also linked to a second study, of T cells of mothers and their children.

Sequences were obtained from blood. The receptor source for this set is a middle-aged woman in good health. Both conserved end residues are trimmed from each CDR3.

j_call v_call cdr3_aa
TRBJ2-5 TRBV28 ASSAPGTEKETQY
TRBJ2-7 TRBV20-1 SASLSSYEQY
TRBJ1-2 TRBV7-2 ASSVTSGYT
TRBJ2-7 TRBV5-1 ASSLATYYEQY
TRBJ2-7 TRBV29-1 SVEGETYEQY
TRBJ2-1 TRBV7-3 ASSSSPHNEQF
TRBJ2-6 TRBV16 ASSPHTSGADVLT
TRBJ2-5 TRBV30 AWSVGGQFQTQY
TRBJ1-6 TRBV20-1 SARVGQYNSPLH
TRBJ1-2 TRBV19 ASSGTRFGHYGYT
TRBJ1-2 TRBV7-2 ASSSVEGQGYYGYT
TRBJ1-2 TRBV7-9 ASSLGGLGRSYGYT
TRBJ2-1 TRBV29-1 SVAKAGASYNEQF
TRBJ2-5 TRBV28 ASSRSQGGKY
TRBJ2-1 TRBV12-3/TRBV12-4 ARSDSGSSGNEQF
TRBJ1-2 TRBV4-3 ASSHAPGQDPCGYT
TRBJ2-7 TRBV11-1 ASSLDDFTYEQY
TRBJ2-7 TRBV4-3 ASSQVGGTGSYEQY
TRBJ1-4 TRBV19 ASSIRRVLNEKPF
TRBJ2-1 TRBV20-1 NARDLTGHWNEQF
TRBJ1-4 TRBV7-9 ASATTGDYNEKLF
TRBJ2-1 TRBV2 ASSEGLAGVEQF
TRBJ2-3 TRBV12-3/TRBV12-4 ASSYWGRGGTDTQY
TRBJ2-1 TRBV5-6 ASSLYLSSYNEQF
TRBJ2-7 TRBV7-9 ASSWGSDYEQY
TRBJ2-7 TRBV20-1 SAKGLAGSYEQY
TRBJ1-1 TRBV6-6 ASRDTSGLNTEAF
TRBJ2-1 TRBV9 ASSATPYNEQF
TRBJ1-1 TRBV29-1 SVDRAMNTEAF
TRBJ2-7 TRBV5-1 ASSNGRTESWEQY
TRBJ2-5 TRBV7-9 ASSLGQQGSQETQY
TRBJ2-7 TRBV19 ASSLTGIDEQY
TRBJ1-5 TRBV7-9 ASSLEAGGNQPQH
TRBJ2-3 TRBV6-5 ASNLNPRDTQY
TRBJ2-7 TRBV5-1 ASSGVRDSQKFRNEQY
TRBJ1-1 TRBV11-2 ASSRYNTEAF
TRBJ1-2 TRBV9 ASSAPRDRYWDGYT
TRBJ2-1 TRBV11-1 ASSNGGTDMF
TRBJ1-1 TRBV5-1 ASSPSGQGYTEAF
TRBJ2-5 TRBV9 ANSWGGEETQY
TRBJ1-5 TRBV6-5 ASSPDSNNQPQH
TRBJ1-5 TRBV28 ASIGAGTQPQH
TRBJ1-5 TRBV29-1 SVAGGVENQPQH
TRBJ2-5 TRBV5-1 ASSLGLEAETQY
TRBJ1-2 TRBV29-1 SVIRGDYGYT
TRBJ2-2 TRBV20-1 SARGTVGELF
TRBJ2-7 TRBV20-1 SAREGATGTYEQY
TRBJ1-1 TRBV20-1 SARDRDRGYTEAF
TRBJ2-7 TRBV7-8 ASSSGTGRDGQY
TRBJ1-2 TRBV28 ASSIRNYGYT
TRBJ2-1 TRBV28 ASSYKTGQGRWVEQF
TRBJ2-1 TRBV5-1 TSSLEGTRANNEQF
TRBJ2-1 TRBV5-3 ARRSQGQALIKQF